These 8 T cell receptor beta chains were all obtained from the same sample, sequenced in a study of T cells after yellow fever vaccination (dated by TCRdb to about 2019). The library was built by means of 5' RACE. Sequencing instrument: Illumina HiSeq 2500. TCRdb reanalyzed the raw reads on its own, using fastp at Q25 for trimming and MiXCR for clone calling, and kept in-frame beta chains. Each record represents a unique CDR3 protein, reported with the most common genes and DNA among its rows. The table for this sample lists approximately 550,000 distinct CDR3 sequences; 15% to 20% of them were counted only once. Of the sample, roughly an eighth is held by the ten largest clones. In light of the paper, this sample's treatment or condition label describes: live attenuated yellow fever vaccine strain. The material was PBMCs, obtained 15 days after the yellow fever booster vaccination. The receptors stem from a man aged 25 to 40 who received the YFV17D yellow fever vaccine.

This clonotype was counted only a few times. The rearrangement joins TRBV20-1 to TRBJ2-1; unclear D gene. With 0 bases removed from V and 4 bases from J, the gap between germline ends came to 13 bases. Germline lookup yields CDR1 DFQATT and CDR2 SNEGSKA (reference sequence). The CDR3 runs to 15 residues. The CDR3 here is CSARDPIVRYNEQFF. The CDR3 nucleotides read TGCAGTGCTAGAGATCCGATAGTTCGGTACAATGAGCAGTTCTTC.

This clonotype was counted between two and nine times. J is TRBJ2-4 and V is TRBV5-6; D is unclear. The V and J ends lost 3 bases and 6 bases respectively, with 10 bases between them. Germline values: CDR1 SGHDT, CDR2 YYEEEE. The CDR3 length is 13 residues. The CDR3 loop reads CASSSGPGNIQYF. CDR3 DNA sequence: TGTGCCAGCAGCTCCGGCCCGGGAAACATTCAGTACTTC.

The V and J genes are TRBV14 and TRBJ1-2, with D uncertain. Germline-derived CDR1 and CDR2 are SGHDN and FVKESK. This CDR3 has 14 residues. V was cut by 7 bases and J by 4 bases, with 16 bases left in between. The CDR3 sequence is CASKPHSEIYGYTF. CDR3 DNA sequence: TGTGCCAGCAAACCCCACAGTGAGATCTATGGCTACACCTTC. Drawing the rest from reference TRBV14 and TRBJ1-2, the complete variable domain is EAGVTQFPSHSVIEKGQTVTLRCDPISGHDNLYWYRRVMGKEIKFLLHFVKESKQDESGMPNNRFLAERTGGTYSTLKVQPAELEDSGVYFCASKPHSEIYGYTFGSGTRLTVV.

V and J are TRBV7-9 and TRBJ2-7; the D call may be TRBD1 or TRBD2 (5 bases each). Between the trimmed V and J ends, which lost 0 bases and 5 bases, there was a span of 8 bases. In germline, CDR1 is SEHNR, CDR2 FQNEAQ (reference sequence). CDR3 length equals 13 residues. The CDR3 reads CASSLAGRDEQYF. The CDR3, as DNA: TGTGCCAGCAGCTTAGCGGGACGCGACGAGCAGTACTTC.

A few counts support this clonotype. The V and J genes are TRBV11-2 and TRBJ2-5, with D uncertain. The V end was cut by 5 bases, the J end by 1 base, with 14 bases between. Germline CDR1 reads SGHAT; CDR2 reads FQNNGV. CDR3 length equals 15 residues. The CDR3 DNA sequence: TGTGCCAGCAGCCGAACTCCCCAACCCCAAGAGACCCAGTACTTC. Translated: CASSRTPQPQETQYF.

This clonotype has a handful of counts. This sequence joins TRBV20-1 and TRBJ2-1; TRBD2 agrees at 7 bases. This CDR3 is built from 15 residues. Germline V gene lookup returns CDR1 DFQATT and CDR2 SNEGSKA (reference sequence). The V segment lost 5 bases and the J segment 6 bases; nucleotides outside the gene matches: 13. This CDR3 is CSAQRSSGTRNEQFF. CDR3 DNA: TGCAGTGCTCAGAGATCCAGCGGGACCCGCAATGAGCAGTTCTTC.

This clonotype came up a few times. The J gene is TRBJ2-7, the V gene TRBV7-9; 8 nucleotides line up with TRBD2. Unmatched junction bases numbered 7, after V lost 7 bases and J lost 2 bases. In germline, CDR1 is SEHNR, CDR2 FQNEAQ (reference sequence). CDR3 length: 14 residues. This CDR3 is CASKLSGSPYEQYF. The CDR3 nucleotides read TGTGCCAGCAAACTAAGCGGGAGCCCCTACGAGCAGTACTTC. The full variable domain, in which reference TRBV7-9 and TRBJ2-7 provide the parts outside the CDR3, is DTGVSQNPRHKITKRGQNVTFRCDPISEHNRLYWYRQTLGQGPEFLTYFQNEAQLEKSRLLSDRFSAERPKGSFSTLEIQRTEQGDSAMYLCASKLSGSPYEQYFGPGTRLTVT.

The V and J genes are TRBV27 and TRBJ1-5; D is possibly TRBD1 (5 bases). Germline CDR1 MNHEY, CDR2 SMNVEV (reference sequence). The CDR3 sequence is 14 residues long. Between the trimmed V and J ends, which lost 5 bases and 4 bases, there was a span of 12 bases. The CDR3 nucleotides are TGTGCCAGCAGTCCATCAGGGTGGAATCAGCCCCAGCATTTT. Translated: CASSPSGWNQPQHF.